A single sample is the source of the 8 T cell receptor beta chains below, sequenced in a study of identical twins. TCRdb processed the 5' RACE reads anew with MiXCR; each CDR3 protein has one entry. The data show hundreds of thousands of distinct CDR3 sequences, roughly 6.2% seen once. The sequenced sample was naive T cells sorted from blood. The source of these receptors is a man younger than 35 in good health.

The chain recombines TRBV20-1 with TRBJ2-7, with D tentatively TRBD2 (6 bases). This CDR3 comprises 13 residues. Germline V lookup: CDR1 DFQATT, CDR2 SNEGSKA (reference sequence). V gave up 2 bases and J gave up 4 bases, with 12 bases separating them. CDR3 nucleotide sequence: TGCAGTGCTAGACACGGTGCGGGGTACGAGCAGTACTTC. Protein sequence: CSARHGAGYEQYF.

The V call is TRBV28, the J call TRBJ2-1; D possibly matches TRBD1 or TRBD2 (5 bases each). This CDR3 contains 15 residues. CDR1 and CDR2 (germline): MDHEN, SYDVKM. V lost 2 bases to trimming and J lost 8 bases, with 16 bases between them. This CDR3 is CASSLGGVEVDEQFF. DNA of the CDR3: TGTGCCAGCAGTTTAGGGGGAGTCGAAGTCGATGAGCAGTTCTTC.

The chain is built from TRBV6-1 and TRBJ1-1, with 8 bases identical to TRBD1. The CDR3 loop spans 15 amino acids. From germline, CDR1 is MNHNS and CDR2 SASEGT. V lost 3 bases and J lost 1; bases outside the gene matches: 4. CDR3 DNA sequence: TGTGCCAGCAGTGACAGGGGGCACGGGAACACTGAAGCTTTCTTT. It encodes CASSDRGHGNTEAFF.

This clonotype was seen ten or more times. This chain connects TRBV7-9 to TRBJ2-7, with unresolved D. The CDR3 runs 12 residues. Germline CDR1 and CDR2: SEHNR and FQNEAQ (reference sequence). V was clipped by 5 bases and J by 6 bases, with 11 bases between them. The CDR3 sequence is CASSGRAREQYV. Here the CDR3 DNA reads TGTGCCAGCAGCGGACGGGCTCGCGAGCAGTACGTC.

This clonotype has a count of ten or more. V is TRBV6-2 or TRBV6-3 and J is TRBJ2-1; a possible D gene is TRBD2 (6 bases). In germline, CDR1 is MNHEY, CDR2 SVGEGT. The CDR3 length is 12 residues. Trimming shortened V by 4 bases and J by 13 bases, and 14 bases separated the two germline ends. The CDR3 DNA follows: TGTGCCAGCAGTTTCTACGGGACTGAACAGTTCTTC. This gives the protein CASSFYGTEQFF.

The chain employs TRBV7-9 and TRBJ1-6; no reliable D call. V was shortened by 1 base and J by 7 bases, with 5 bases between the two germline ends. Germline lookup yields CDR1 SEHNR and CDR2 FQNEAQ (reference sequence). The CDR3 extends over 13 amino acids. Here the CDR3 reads CASSLGENSPLHF. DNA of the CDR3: TGTGCCAGCAGCTTAGGGGAGAATTCACCCCTCCACTTT.

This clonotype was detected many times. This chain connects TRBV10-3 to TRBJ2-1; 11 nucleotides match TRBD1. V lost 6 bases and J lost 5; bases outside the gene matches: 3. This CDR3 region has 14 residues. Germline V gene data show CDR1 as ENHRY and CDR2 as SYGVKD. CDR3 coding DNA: TGTGCCATCAGAGGACAGGGGGCGCACAATGAGCAGTTCTTC. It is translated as CAIRGQGAHNEQFF.

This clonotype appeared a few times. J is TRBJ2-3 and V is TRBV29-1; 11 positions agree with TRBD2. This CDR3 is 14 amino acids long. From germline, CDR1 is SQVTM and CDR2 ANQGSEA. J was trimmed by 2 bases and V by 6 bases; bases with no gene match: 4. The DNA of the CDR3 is TGCAGCGTGGGACTAGCGGAATTCACAGATACGCAGTATTTT. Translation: CSVGLAEFTDTQYF.